The present T cell receptor (beta chain) was sequenced within a study of siplizumab effects on memory and regulatory T cells. The table came from immunoSEQ multiplex PCR; TCRdb's copy has only in-frame clones and leaves some out. This sample has 80,000 to 130,000 clones, with 94% found just once. The CDR3 length is 14 residues. V dropped 6 bases and J dropped 5; count of bases not matched to a gene: 6. Germline V gene sequence: CDR1 LNHNV, CDR2 YYDKDF (reference sequence). This clonotype was sampled from a human donor in good health. Specimen: Tregs sorted from blood. This chain links TRBV15 with TRBJ2-2; 7 positions match TRBD1. The CDR3 sequence: CATRSGQLTGELFF. CDR3 DNA: TGTGCCACCAGGTCGGGACAGCTAACCGGGGAGCTGTTTTTT.